This entry lists 8 T cell receptor beta chains sequenced from one sample in a study of cytomegalovirus exposure and HLA in healthy donors. PCR primers comprised 60 Vbeta and 13 Jbeta primers. Method: immunoSEQ multiplex PCR; TCRdb's copy keeps in-frame clones and lacks some. The sample's table shows around 110,000 clones. The sequenced material came from PBMCs. The receptors here all came from a man aged 30 to 39 in good health and CMV-seronegative.

The V and J genes are TRBV4-1 and TRBJ2-3; 9 bases match TRBD2. CDR1 is MGHRA, CDR2 YSYEKL, per germline. J gave up 0 bases and V 8 bases, and 9 bases lay outside the gene matches. The CDR3 length is 16 residues. The CDR3 region has the DNA TGCGCCAGCCAGCTCCGAGCGGGGGGTAGCACAGATACGCAGTATTTT. It encodes CASQLRAGGSTDTQYF.

The J gene is TRBJ2-3, the V gene TRBV30, with TRBD1 identical over 8 bases. The germline V gene encodes CDR1 GTSNPN and CDR2 SVGIG (reference sequence). Trimming cost V 1 base and J 2 bases; bases outside gene matches: 5. The CDR3 spans 15 residues. The CDR3 loop reads CAWSASTGVTDTQYF. The CDR3 DNA follows: TGTGCCTGGAGTGCTTCGACAGGGGTCACAGATACGCAGTATTTT.

The rearrangement links TRBV7-6 to TRBJ2-1; 11 positions match TRBD2. The CDR3 totals 15 residues. The J segment lost 7 bases and the V segment lost 3 bases, leaving 5 bases of the junction unmatched. CDR1 is SGHVS, CDR2 FNYEAQ, per germline. DNA for the CDR3: TGTGCCAGCAGCTTGGGACTAGCGGTTACAAATGAGCAGTTCTTC. The encoded protein is CASSLGLAVTNEQFF.

V usage is TRBV27 and J usage is TRBJ2-7; possibly TRBD1 for D (5 bases). With 1 base removed from V and 2 bases from J, the gap between germline ends came to 12 bases. The CDR3 has 15 amino acids. Germline V lookup: CDR1 MNHEY, CDR2 SMNVEV (reference sequence). CDR3 residues: CASSLFGASPYEQYF. In nucleotides, the CDR3 is TGTGCCAGCAGTTTATTTGGGGCCTCCCCCTACGAGCAGTACTTC.

Regarding this clone: The conserved closing phenylalanine or tryptophan is absent in this CDR3, likely reflecting a read error. The rearrangement joins TRBV7-6 to TRBJ1-2, with a tentative D call TRBD1 (6 bases). The germline gives CDR1 SGHVS, CDR2 FNYEAQ. CDR3 size: 15 residues. Trimming removed 1 base at V and 4 bases at J, with 13 bases between. CDR3 DNA sequence: TGTGCCAGCAGCTTAGAGGCCGGGACACCCTATGGCTACACCCTC. Translation gives CASSLEAGTPYGYTL.

The chain carries TRBV5-1 and TRBJ2-3, with 7 bases fitting TRBD2. Germline loops: CDR1 SGHRS, CDR2 YFSETQ. V lost 0 bases, J lost 6 bases, and 7 bases stayed unmatched. This CDR3 is 15 amino acids long. DNA for the CDR3: TGCGCCAGCAGCTTGGAGCCGGGGGGTATGGATACGCAGTATTTT. Amino acids: CASSLEPGGMDTQYF.

J is TRBJ2-5 and V is TRBV6-5; 7 nucleotides line up with TRBD1. The CDR3 length is 14 residues. In germline, CDR1 is MNHEY, CDR2 SVGAGI. J lost 2 bases, V lost 6 bases, and 6 bases had no gene match. The CDR3 nucleotides read TGTGCCAGCAGGCCGACAGGGCATCAAGAGACCCAGTACTTC. Its protein product is CASRPTGHQETQYF.

The rearrangement uses TRBV18 and TRBJ1-2; maybe TRBD1 (6 bases). Germline CDR1 and CDR2: KGHSH and LQKENI. V lost 6 bases, J lost 5 bases, and 13 bases lay in between. CDR3 length: 13 residues. In DNA form, the CDR3 reads TGTGCCAGCTCTCCCGGGACACGTTATGGCTACACCTTC. Its protein product is CASSPGTRYGYTF.